The TCR beta chain described here comes from a study of blood T cell repertoires in COVID-19. Data came from immunoSEQ multiplex PCR; TCRdb stores just in-frame clones and leaves some out. There are about 130,000 clones in the sample; roughly four fifths occur only once, and about 5.5% lies in the top ten. The V and J ends lost 5 bases and 4 bases respectively, with 11 bases between them. The CDR3 is 14 residues long. Germline V lookup: CDR1 SEHNR, CDR2 FQNEAQ (reference sequence). The chain is built from TRBV7-9 and TRBJ1-4; D gene ambiguous. Source material: peripheral blood. This TCR came from a man older than 75 with COVID-19, enrolled during active disease. The chain's CDR3 is CASSPGSDNEKLFF. DNA of the CDR3: TGTGCCAGCAGCCCCGGGTCCGATAATGAAAAACTGTTTTTT.